This is a list of T cell receptor beta chains from one sample in a study of blood T cells in healthy people across ages. MiXCR, applied by TCRdb to the 5' RACE reads, yields one record per CDR3 protein. The sample has approximately 400,000 distinct CDR3 sequences, approximately 52% seen once. Sequencing was performed on blood. Source of these receptors: a man aged 55 to 70 in good health. CDR3s include the opening cysteine and the closing phenylalanine or tryptophan. Fields, in order: V gene, J gene, CDR3 protein.

v_call: TRBV7-3
j_call: -
cdr3_aa: CASSRLAGAGSEQYF

v_call: TRBV7-2
j_call: TRBJ2-7
cdr3_aa: CASSLGSYEQYF

v_call: TRBV20-1
j_call: TRBJ1-4
cdr3_aa: CSARDREETNEKLFF

v_call: TRBV3-1
j_call: TRBJ1-2
cdr3_aa: CASSLLGTANYGYTF

v_call: TRBV7-2
j_call: TRBJ2-1
cdr3_aa: CASSLRSNRFF

v_call: TRBV25-1
j_call: TRBJ2-7
cdr3_aa: CASSPGHSSYEQYF

v_call: TRBV20-1
j_call: TRBJ1-2
cdr3_aa: CSARAQQGSNYGYTF

v_call: TRBV2
j_call: -
cdr3_aa: CASRGGTGGNEQYF

v_call: TRBV9
j_call: TRBJ2-3
cdr3_aa: CASSTWTGTGSDTQYF

v_call: TRBV5-1
j_call: TRBJ1-6
cdr3_aa: CASSLNGEPNNSPLHF

v_call: TRBV5-1
j_call: TRBJ1-2
cdr3_aa: CASSLEYYGYTF

v_call: TRBV3-1
j_call: TRBJ2-5
cdr3_aa: CASSAGPRETQYF

v_call: TRBV7-9
j_call: TRBJ2-3
cdr3_aa: CASSFLASFTDTQYF

v_call: TRBV27
j_call: TRBJ1-4
cdr3_aa: CASSLWPPENEKLFF

v_call: TRBV20-1
j_call: TRBJ1-2
cdr3_aa: CSARSRPSPGEENYGYTF

v_call: TRBV3-1
j_call: TRBJ2-4
cdr3_aa: CASSHWTSGRAGRNIQYF

v_call: TRBV20-1
j_call: TRBJ2-5
cdr3_aa: CSARAPGGAGETQYF

v_call: TRBV6-2/TRBV6-3
j_call: TRBJ2-7
cdr3_aa: CASSHNLSGGSEQYF

v_call: TRBV10-3
j_call: TRBJ2-1
cdr3_aa: CAISGGRSSYNEQFF

v_call: TRBV9
j_call: TRBJ2-1
cdr3_aa: CASSARDYSSGEQFF

v_call: TRBV4-2
j_call: TRBJ2-1
cdr3_aa: CASSPTGATPLLKGNNEQFF

v_call: TRBV5-5
j_call: TRBJ2-3
cdr3_aa: CASSLGLAGETDTQYF

v_call: TRBV7-4
j_call: TRBJ2-7
cdr3_aa: CAIRQSWWGHYEQYF

v_call: TRBV11-2
j_call: TRBJ2-4
cdr3_aa: CASSPGTGTSLAKNIQYF

v_call: TRBV6-2/TRBV6-3
j_call: TRBJ2-3
cdr3_aa: CASSYEQGDPTDTQYF

v_call: TRBV24-1
j_call: TRBJ1-5
cdr3_aa: CATSVAQRDPTLRNQPQHF

v_call: TRBV10-3
j_call: TRBJ2-3
cdr3_aa: CAIRNLAGNTDTQYF

v_call: TRBV6-5
j_call: TRBJ2-1
cdr3_aa: CASSYRGLSDEQFF

v_call: TRBV20-1
j_call: TRBJ2-5
cdr3_aa: CSAMGLAETQYF

v_call: TRBV20-1
j_call: TRBJ2-7
cdr3_aa: CSANPATPDSYEQYF

v_call: TRBV9
j_call: TRBJ1-1
cdr3_aa: CASSVRVGDTEAFF

v_call: TRBV20-1
j_call: TRBJ2-7
cdr3_aa: CSALTSGGLYEQYF

v_call: TRBV7-2
j_call: -
cdr3_aa: CASSLGGAGAEQYF

v_call: TRBV20-1
j_call: TRBJ2-7
cdr3_aa: CSARETYEQYF

v_call: TRBV4-2
j_call: TRBJ2-3
cdr3_aa: CASSQDLGLAGRRSTDTQYF

v_call: TRBV7-2
j_call: -
cdr3_aa: CASRASTGGEQYF

v_call: TRBV7-2
j_call: TRBJ2-7
cdr3_aa: CASSPSGLSQYF

v_call: TRBV3-1
j_call: TRBJ2-1
cdr3_aa: CASSEGKGRYQETQFF

v_call: TRBV12-3/TRBV12-4
j_call: -
cdr3_aa: CASSPPGGSYNEQYF

v_call: TRBV5-4
j_call: TRBJ2-4
cdr3_aa: CASRQGASALEQYF

v_call: TRBV20-1
j_call: TRBJ2-3
cdr3_aa: CSAPRPGDTQYF

v_call: TRBV7-2
j_call: TRBJ2-5
cdr3_aa: CASSSQAGVSYNEQYF

v_call: TRBV23-1
j_call: TRBJ2-7
cdr3_aa: CASNCEGTSIYEQYF

v_call: TRBV9
j_call: TRBJ2-7
cdr3_aa: CASSLQVGQGTYEQYF

v_call: TRBV12-3/TRBV12-4
j_call: TRBJ2-5
cdr3_aa: CASSRARAQETQYF

v_call: TRBV28
j_call: -
cdr3_aa: CASTASGSNEQYF

v_call: TRBV15
j_call: TRBJ2-7
cdr3_aa: CATSMPPVAGSYEQYF

v_call: TRBV29-1
j_call: TRBJ1-4
cdr3_aa: CSVVLGRGREKLFF

v_call: TRBV6-1
j_call: -
cdr3_aa: CASSEGFIYGEQYF

v_call: TRBV20-1
j_call: TRBJ2-3
cdr3_aa: CSGTSGRTSTDTQYF

v_call: TRBV6-2/TRBV6-3
j_call: TRBJ2-7
cdr3_aa: CASSYGTGRLGEQYF

v_call: TRBV5-1
j_call: TRBJ2-1
cdr3_aa: CASTQPGQGAGEQFF